The text below deals with one TCR beta chain. These data are taken from a study of blood T cell repertoires in COVID-19. Across the whole study: The analysed material was cDNA or gDNA that came from T cells, B-cell-depleted T cells, or PBMCs.

With 5 bases clipped from V and 4 bases from J, the junction kept 4 bases outside the gene matches. CDR1 and CDR2 (germline): GTSNPN, SVGIG (reference sequence). The CDR3 is made up of 12 amino acids. In the original analysis: Amplifying reference gene primers gave estimates of nucleated cell counts. Method: immunoSEQ multiplex PCR; TCRdb's copy keeps in-frame clones and lacks some. From that table come the V and J calls and clone size; the DNA was used to work out D and trimming. The sample has 250,000 to 300,000 clones; 89% are singletons. The chain has TRBV30 and TRBJ2-7; 8 positions agree with TRBD1. The sequencing input was peripheral blood. The sequence came from a woman aged 40 to 50 who had recovered from COVID-19. CDR3 sequence reads: CAWRDRWYEQYF. CDR3 DNA: TGTGCCTGGCGGGACAGGTGGTACGAGCAGTACTTC.